Below are 21 T cell receptor beta chains sequenced from a single sample in a study of Ad26.COV2.S vaccination and SARS-CoV-2 variants. Generated by immunoSEQ multiplex PCR, the TCRdb table keeps only in-frame clones and is missing some. The repertoire holds approximately 420,000 clones, with about 88% as singletons. This sample's treatment: some 20 received Ad26.COV2.S at low or high dose, single or two shots; a few received placebo; per-sample allocation not given. The samples date from day 63 after the first vaccine or placebo injection. This material consisted of peripheral blood, taken in a trial of Ad26.COV2.S vaccine versus placebo. These receptors all come from a person between 18 and 65 years old who received the Ad26.COV2.S COVID-19 vaccine or a placebo.

This clone appeared once. The chain carries TRBV18 and TRBJ2-2; 7 bases fit TRBD1. Germline trimming cut 4 bases from V and 7 bases from J; bases unmatched to any gene: 9. The CDR3 is made up of 15 amino acids. Germline values: CDR1 KGHSH, CDR2 LQKENI. CDR3 bases: TGTGCCAGCTCACACCGGACAGGTGGGAACGGGGAGCTGTTTTTT. Its translation: CASSHRTGGNGELFF.

The chain joins TRBV6-2 or TRBV6-3 to TRBJ1-2, with D possibly TRBD1 on 5 matching bases. This CDR3 has 13 amino acids. Germline lookup yields CDR1 MNHEY and CDR2 SVGEGT. Deletions cut 4 bases from V and 2 bases from J, with 8 bases between. CDR3 nucleotides: TGTGCCAGCAGTTCCGGGGGGAACTATGGCTACACCTTC. It is translated as CASSSGGNYGYTF.

This chain joins TRBV18 and TRBJ1-3; the D gene is possibly TRBD1 (5 bases). V lost 0 bases and J lost 1, with 13 bases in between. The CDR3 covers 17 residues. Germline values: CDR1 KGHSH, CDR2 LQKENI. Written as DNA, the CDR3 is TGTGCCAGCTCACCACCGTCTTCGGGGGGGTCTGGAAACACCATATATTTT. Translated, it gives CASSPPSSGGSGNTIYF.

CDR3 sequence reads: CASRGGDRASPLHF. Written as DNA, the CDR3 is TGTGCCAGCAGGGGGGGGGACAGGGCATCACCCCTCCACTTT. This chain joins TRBV2 and TRBJ1-6; TRBD1 matches 9 bases. Looked up from germline, CDR1 is SNHLY and CDR2 is FYNNEI. This CDR3 is 14 amino acids long. Trimming cost V 6 bases and J 10 bases; bases outside gene matches: 7.

The V and J genes are TRBV12-3 or TRBV12-4 and TRBJ1-2, with D maybe TRBD1 (6 bases). The V and J ends lost 5 bases and 7 bases respectively, with 14 bases between them. This CDR3 region has 13 residues. The CDR3 coding sequence is TGTGCCAGCAGTCCACGAACAGGGTCTGGCTACACCTTC. This codes for CASSPRTGSGYTF.

This clone was counted between two and nine times. The chain has TRBV11-2 and TRBJ1-6; D remains ambiguous. The CDR3 loop spans 15 amino acids. Per the germline V gene, CDR1 is SGHAT and CDR2 is FQNNGV. Trimming left V 7 bases short and J 7 bases short, with 17 bases between. The CDR3 here is CASKKTHSPNSPLHF. The DNA for the CDR3 is TGTGCCAGCAAAAAAACCCACAGTCCCAATTCACCCCTCCACTTT.

The rearrangement links TRBV12-3 or TRBV12-4 to TRBJ1-1; no firm D call. The CDR3 spans 12 residues. V was clipped by 3 bases and J by 3 bases, with 5 bases between them. CDR3 sequence reads: CASSFSDTEAFF. DNA for the CDR3: TGTGCCAGCAGTTTTTCGGACACTGAAGCTTTCTTT.

The DNA for the CDR3 is TGTGCCAGCACCGGGGGGCCGGGCAATGAGCAGTTCTTC. It codes for CASTGGPGNEQFF. The rearrangement links TRBV27 to TRBJ2-1; D is possibly TRBD2 (7 bases). This CDR3 region has 13 residues. Germline loops: CDR1 MNHEY, CDR2 SMNVEV (reference sequence). V was trimmed by 7 bases and J by 6 bases, leaving 13 bases between them.

This chain joins TRBV19 and TRBJ1-5; D remains ambiguous. The CDR3 runs to 16 residues. CDR1 is LNHDA and CDR2 is SQIVND in the germline V gene (reference sequence). The V end was cut by 0 bases, the J end by 9 bases, with 18 bases between. The CDR3 DNA is TGTGCCAGTAGTATAGAAGACGGGCTTGCAGGAGGGCCCCAGCATTTT. Amino acids: CASSIEDGLAGGPQHF.

The chain's CDR3 is CASSLGGNIQYF. CDR3 nucleotides: TGTGCCAGCAGCCTAGGGGGAAACATTCAGTACTTC. The chain recombines TRBV7-9 with TRBJ2-4; D may be TRBD1 (6 bases). In germline, CDR1 is SEHNR, CDR2 FQNEAQ (reference sequence). This CDR3 is built from 12 residues. V lost 5 bases to trimming and J lost 6 bases, with 8 bases between them.

The chain is built from TRBV5-1 and TRBJ2-1; D gene ambiguous. This CDR3 comprises 14 residues. V lost 3 bases, J lost 0 bases, and 7 bases lay in between. Germline CDR1 and CDR2: SGHRS and YFSETQ. The CDR3 DNA follows: TGCGCCAGCAGCTCAGACACCTCCTACAATGAGCAGTTCTTC. Its translation: CASSSDTSYNEQFF.

This clone was counted between two and nine times. This chain links TRBV6-5 with TRBJ1-2, with D perhaps matching TRBD1 (6 bases). The V end lost 6 bases, the J end lost 6 bases, and 20 bases lay between the germline ends. Germline V gene lookup returns CDR1 MNHEY and CDR2 SVGAGI. The CDR3 spans 15 residues. The CDR3 sequence is CASSPWLEGVNGYTF. DNA of the CDR3: TGTGCCAGCAGCCCGTGGTTGGAGGGGGTGAATGGCTACACCTTC.

The chain combines TRBV2 with TRBJ2-2, with a weak D call TRBD1 (5 bases). V was cut by 3 bases and J by 4 bases, with 9 bases left in between. The germline gives CDR1 SNHLY, CDR2 FYNNEI. CDR3 length equals 14 residues. The CDR3 region is CASSDRVFTGELFF. The CDR3 coding sequence is TGTGCCAGCAGTGACAGGGTGTTCACCGGGGAGCTGTTTTTT. The full variable domain, rest sourced from reference TRBV2 and TRBJ2-2, is EPEVTQTPSHQVTQMGQEVILRCVPISNHLYFYWYRQILGQKVEFLVSFYNNEISEKSEIFDDQFSVERPDGSNFTLKIRSTKLEDSAMYFCASSDRVFTGELFFGEGSRLTVL.

For the CDR3, the DNA is TGTGCCAGCAGCCCTCGCTCAGATACGCAGTATTTT. Its translation is CASSPRSDTQYF. The rearrangement uses TRBV13 and TRBJ2-3; D ambiguous. From germline, CDR1 is PRHDT and CDR2 FYEKMQ (reference sequence). Trimming stripped 5 bases from V and 4 bases from J, with 7 bases between. This CDR3 contains 12 residues.

The V gene is TRBV6-5, the J gene TRBJ1-1; perhaps TRBD1 as D (5 bases). Germline V gene data show CDR1 as MNHEY and CDR2 as SVGAGI. V lost 6 bases and J lost 7, with 15 bases in between. The length of the CDR3 is 13 residues. CDR3 region: CASRPAGMGEAFF. The CDR3 region has the DNA TGTGCCAGCAGACCCGCAGGGATGGGTGAAGCTTTCTTT.

This rearrangement joins TRBV6-4 to TRBJ2-1; weak D call: TRBD2 (5 bases). In germline, CDR1 is MRHNA, CDR2 SNTAGT. CDR3 length: 13 residues. V dropped 5 bases and J dropped 8 bases, with 13 bases sitting between them. The CDR3 coding sequence is TGTGCCAGCAGTTTGTCTCGGGGTTATGAGCAGTTCTTC. Translation gives CASSLSRGYEQFF.

This chain links TRBV6-5 with TRBJ1-1; D not certain. The length of the CDR3 is 15 residues. Per the germline V gene, CDR1 is MNHEY and CDR2 is SVGAGI. V was clipped by 0 bases and J by 2 bases, with 10 bases between them. The CDR3 DNA reads TGTGCCAGCAGTTACTCTTCGGAATACAACACTGAAGCTTTCTTT. Its protein product is CASSYSSEYNTEAFF.

This sequence joins TRBV2 and TRBJ2-7, with TRBD2 matching 9 bases. This CDR3 has 15 amino acids. CDR1 and CDR2 from the germline V gene are SNHLY and FYNNEI. The V segment lost 5 bases and the J segment 4 bases; nucleotides outside the gene matches: 9. CDR3 sequence reads: CASSQIAGELYEQYF. Written as DNA, the CDR3 is TGTGCCAGCAGTCAAATAGCGGGGGAATTATACGAGCAGTACTTC.

As for this clone: An end of the junction differs from the germline gene, which may be a read error. V is TRBV19 and J is TRBJ2-2; D might be TRBD2 (5 bases). Germline V gives CDR1 LNHDA, CDR2 SQIVND (reference sequence). The CDR3 consists of 11 residues. The chain's CDR3 is CATWETGKLFF. Written as DNA, the CDR3 is TGTGCCACTTGGGAGACCGGGAAGCTGTTTTTT.

The genes are TRBV7-9 and TRBJ2-3; 13 nucleotides align to TRBD2. The CDR3 extends over 18 amino acids. Germline values: CDR1 SEHNR, CDR2 FQNEAQ (reference sequence). The V and J ends lost 3 bases and 1 base, in that order; junction bases with no gene match: 7. This CDR3 reads CASSFPITSGGGTDTQYF. The DNA of the CDR3 is TGTGCCAGCAGCTTTCCTATCACTAGCGGGGGGGGCACAGATACGCAGTATTTT.

The chain has TRBV10-2 and TRBJ1-4, with TRBD1 matching 9 bases. The CDR3 has 15 residues. J gave up 10 bases and V 0 bases, and 6 bases lay outside the gene matches. CDR1 and CDR2 from the germline V gene are WSHSY and SAAADI. The CDR3 loop is CASSESGQGSAKLFF. CDR3 nucleotide sequence: TGCGCCAGCAGTGAGTCTGGACAGGGGAGCGCAAAACTGTTTTTT.